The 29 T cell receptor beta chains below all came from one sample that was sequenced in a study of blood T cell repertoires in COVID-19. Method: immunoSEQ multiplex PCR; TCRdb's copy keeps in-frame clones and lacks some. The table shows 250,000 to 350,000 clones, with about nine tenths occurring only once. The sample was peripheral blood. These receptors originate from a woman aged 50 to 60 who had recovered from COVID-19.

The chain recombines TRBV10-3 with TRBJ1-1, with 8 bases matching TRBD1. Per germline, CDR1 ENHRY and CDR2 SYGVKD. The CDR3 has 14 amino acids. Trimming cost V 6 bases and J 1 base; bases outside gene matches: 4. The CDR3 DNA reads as TGTGCCATCAGCCTACAGGGGGGGAACACTGAAGCTTTCTTT. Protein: CAISLQGGNTEAFF.

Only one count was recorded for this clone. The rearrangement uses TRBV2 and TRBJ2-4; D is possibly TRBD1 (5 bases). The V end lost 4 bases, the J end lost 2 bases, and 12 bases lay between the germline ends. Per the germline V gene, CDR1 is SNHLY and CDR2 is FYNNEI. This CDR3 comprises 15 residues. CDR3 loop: CASSADIQTKNIQYF. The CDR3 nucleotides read TGTGCCAGCAGTGCGGACATCCAAACCAAAAACATTCAGTACTTC.

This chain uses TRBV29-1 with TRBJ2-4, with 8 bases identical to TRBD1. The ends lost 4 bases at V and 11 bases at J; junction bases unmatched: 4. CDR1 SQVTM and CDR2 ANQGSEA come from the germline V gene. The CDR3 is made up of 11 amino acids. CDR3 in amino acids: CSVGTGKFQYF. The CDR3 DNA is TGCAGCGTTGGGACAGGGAAATTTCAGTACTTC.

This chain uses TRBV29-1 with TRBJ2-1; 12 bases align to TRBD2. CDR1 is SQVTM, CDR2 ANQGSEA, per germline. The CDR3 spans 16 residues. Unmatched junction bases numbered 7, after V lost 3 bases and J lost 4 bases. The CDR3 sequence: CSVDGMTSGSYNEQFF. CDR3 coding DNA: TGCAGCGTTGACGGAATGACTAGCGGGAGTTACAATGAGCAGTTCTTC.

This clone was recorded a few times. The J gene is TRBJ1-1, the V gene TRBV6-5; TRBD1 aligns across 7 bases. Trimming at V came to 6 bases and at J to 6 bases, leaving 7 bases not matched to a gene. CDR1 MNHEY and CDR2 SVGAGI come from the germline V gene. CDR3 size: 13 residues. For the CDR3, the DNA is TGTGCCAGCAGCCGCGGGACAGCCTCTGAAGCTTTCTTT. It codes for CASSRGTASEAFF.

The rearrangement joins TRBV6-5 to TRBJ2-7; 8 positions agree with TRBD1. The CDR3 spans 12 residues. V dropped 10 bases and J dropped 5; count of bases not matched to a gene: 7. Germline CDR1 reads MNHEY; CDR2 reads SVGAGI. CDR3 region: CAIRTGSHEQYF. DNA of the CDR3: TGTGCCATCAGGACAGGGTCCCACGAGCAGTACTTC.

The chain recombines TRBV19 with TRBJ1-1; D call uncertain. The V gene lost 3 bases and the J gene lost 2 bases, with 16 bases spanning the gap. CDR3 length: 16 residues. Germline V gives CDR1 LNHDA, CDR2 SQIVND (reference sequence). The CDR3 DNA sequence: TGTGCCAGTAGTATCCCTAGAGGAGGCACCAACACTGAAGCTTTCTTT. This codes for CASSIPRGGTNTEAFF.

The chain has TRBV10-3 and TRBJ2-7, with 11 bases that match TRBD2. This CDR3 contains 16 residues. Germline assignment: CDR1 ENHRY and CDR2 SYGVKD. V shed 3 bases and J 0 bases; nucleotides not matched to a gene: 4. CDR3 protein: CAISDATSGDSYEQYF. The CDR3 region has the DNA TGTGCCATCAGTGACGCGACTAGCGGGGACTCCTACGAGCAGTACTTC.

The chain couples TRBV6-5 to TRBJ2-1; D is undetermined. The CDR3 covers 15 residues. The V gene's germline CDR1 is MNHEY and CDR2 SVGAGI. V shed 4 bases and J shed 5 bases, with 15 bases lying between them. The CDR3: CASSSTDSYHNEQFF. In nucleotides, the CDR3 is TGTGCCAGCAGTTCCACCGATTCCTATCACAATGAGCAGTTCTTC.

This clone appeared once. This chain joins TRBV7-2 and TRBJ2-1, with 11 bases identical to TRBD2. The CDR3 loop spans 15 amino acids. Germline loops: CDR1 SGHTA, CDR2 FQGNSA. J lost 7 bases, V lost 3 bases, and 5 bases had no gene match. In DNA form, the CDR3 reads TGTGCCAGCAGCTTGGGACTAGCGGAAGGGAATGAGCAGTTCTTC. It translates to CASSLGLAEGNEQFF.

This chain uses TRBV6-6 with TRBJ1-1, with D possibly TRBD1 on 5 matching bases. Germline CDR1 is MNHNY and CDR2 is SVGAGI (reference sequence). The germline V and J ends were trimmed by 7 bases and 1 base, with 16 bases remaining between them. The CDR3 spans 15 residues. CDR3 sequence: CASMGLGGGNTEAFF. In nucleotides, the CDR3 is TGTGCCAGCATGGGACTAGGAGGAGGGAACACTGAAGCTTTCTTT.

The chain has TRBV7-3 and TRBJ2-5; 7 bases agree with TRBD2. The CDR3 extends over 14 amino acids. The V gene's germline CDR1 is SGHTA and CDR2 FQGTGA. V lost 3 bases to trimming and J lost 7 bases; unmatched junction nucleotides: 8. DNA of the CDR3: TGTGCCAGCAGCTTGGGGACTACAACAGGGACCCAGTACTTC. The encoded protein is CASSLGTTTGTQYF.

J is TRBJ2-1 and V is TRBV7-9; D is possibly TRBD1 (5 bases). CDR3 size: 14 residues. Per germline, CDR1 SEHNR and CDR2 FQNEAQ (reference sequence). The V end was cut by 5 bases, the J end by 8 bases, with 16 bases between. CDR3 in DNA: TGTGCCAGCAGCCCGCAGGGTTTCTGGGATGAGCAGTTCTTC. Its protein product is CASSPQGFWDEQFF.

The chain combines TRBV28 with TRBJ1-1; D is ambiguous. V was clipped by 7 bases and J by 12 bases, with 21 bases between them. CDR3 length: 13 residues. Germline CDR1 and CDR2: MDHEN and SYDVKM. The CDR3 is CASTQLFHRTTFF. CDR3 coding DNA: TGTGCCAGCACCCAACTCTTTCACCGAACCACTTTCTTT.

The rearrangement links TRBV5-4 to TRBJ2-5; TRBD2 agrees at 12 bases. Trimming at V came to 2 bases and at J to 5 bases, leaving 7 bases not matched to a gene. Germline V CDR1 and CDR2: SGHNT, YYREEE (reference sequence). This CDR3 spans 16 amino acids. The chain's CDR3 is CASSLDGLAGYETQYF. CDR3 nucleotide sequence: TGTGCCAGCAGCTTAGACGGACTAGCGGGGTACGAGACCCAGTACTTC. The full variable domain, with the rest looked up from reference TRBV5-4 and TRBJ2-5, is ETGVTQSPTHLIKTRGQQVTLRCSSQSGHNTVSWYQQALGQGPQFIFQYYREEENGRGNFPPRFSGLQFPNYSSELNVNALELDDSALYLCASSLDGLAGYETQYFGPGTRLLVL.

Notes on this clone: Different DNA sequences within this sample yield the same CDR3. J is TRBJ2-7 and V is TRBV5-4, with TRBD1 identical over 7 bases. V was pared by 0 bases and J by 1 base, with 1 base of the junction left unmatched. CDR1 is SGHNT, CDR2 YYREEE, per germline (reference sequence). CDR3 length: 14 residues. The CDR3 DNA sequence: TGTGCCAGCAGCTTGGACAGGGGTTCCTACGAGCAGTACTTC. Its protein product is CASSLDRGSYEQYF.

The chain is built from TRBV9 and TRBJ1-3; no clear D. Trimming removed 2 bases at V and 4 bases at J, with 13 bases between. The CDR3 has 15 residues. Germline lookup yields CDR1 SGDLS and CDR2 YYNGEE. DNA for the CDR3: TGTGCCAGCAGCGTTACGGGGATTTACGGAAACACCATATATTTT. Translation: CASSVTGIYGNTIYF.

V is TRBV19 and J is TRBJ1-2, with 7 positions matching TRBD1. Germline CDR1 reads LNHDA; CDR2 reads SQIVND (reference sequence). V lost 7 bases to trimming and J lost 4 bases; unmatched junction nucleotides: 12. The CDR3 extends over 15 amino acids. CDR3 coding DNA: TGTGCCAGTAATGCTGGACAGGTAGCCGTCTATGGCTACACCTTC. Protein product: CASNAGQVAVYGYTF.

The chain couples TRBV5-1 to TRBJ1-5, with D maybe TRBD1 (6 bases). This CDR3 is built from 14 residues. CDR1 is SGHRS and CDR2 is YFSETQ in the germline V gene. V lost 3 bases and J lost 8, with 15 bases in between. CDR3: CASSSGTPFEPQHF. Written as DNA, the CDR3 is TGCGCCAGCAGCTCCGGGACACCCTTTGAGCCCCAGCATTTT.

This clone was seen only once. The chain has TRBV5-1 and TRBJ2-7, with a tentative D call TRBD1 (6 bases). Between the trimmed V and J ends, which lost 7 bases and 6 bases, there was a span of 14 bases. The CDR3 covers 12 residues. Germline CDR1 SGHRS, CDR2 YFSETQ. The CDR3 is CASGYSQGEQYF. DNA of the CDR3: TGCGCCAGCGGCTACTCACAGGGCGAGCAGTACTTC.

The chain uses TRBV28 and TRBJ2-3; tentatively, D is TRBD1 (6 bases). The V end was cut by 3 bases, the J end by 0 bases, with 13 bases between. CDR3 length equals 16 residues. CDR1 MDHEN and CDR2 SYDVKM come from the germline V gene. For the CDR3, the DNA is TGTGCCAGCAGTTTTTGGGGGCCAATTAGCACAGATACGCAGTATTTT. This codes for CASSFWGPISTDTQYF.

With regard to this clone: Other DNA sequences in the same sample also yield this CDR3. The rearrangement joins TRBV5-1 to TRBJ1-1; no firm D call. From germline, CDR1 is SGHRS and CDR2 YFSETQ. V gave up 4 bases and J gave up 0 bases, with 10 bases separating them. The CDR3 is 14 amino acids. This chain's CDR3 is CASSLGRLNTEAFF. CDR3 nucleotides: TGCGCCAGCAGCCTAGGAAGGCTGAACACTGAAGCTTTCTTT.

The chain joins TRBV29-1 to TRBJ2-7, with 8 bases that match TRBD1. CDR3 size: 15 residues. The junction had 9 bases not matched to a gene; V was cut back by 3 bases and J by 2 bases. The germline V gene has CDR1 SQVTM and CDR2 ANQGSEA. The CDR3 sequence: CSVETLGQEAYEQYF. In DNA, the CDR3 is TGCAGCGTTGAGACTCTGGGACAGGAAGCCTACGAGCAGTACTTC.

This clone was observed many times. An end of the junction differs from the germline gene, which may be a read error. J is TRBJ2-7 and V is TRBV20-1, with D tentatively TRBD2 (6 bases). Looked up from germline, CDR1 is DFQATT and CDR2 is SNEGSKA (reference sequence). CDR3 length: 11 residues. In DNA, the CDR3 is TGTCGGAGGGCCAAATTCTACGAGCAGTACTTC. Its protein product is CRRAKFYEQYF.

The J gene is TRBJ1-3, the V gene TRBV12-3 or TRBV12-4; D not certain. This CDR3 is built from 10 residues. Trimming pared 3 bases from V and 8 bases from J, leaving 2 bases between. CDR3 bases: TGTGCCAGCAGTTTCGACACCATATATTTT. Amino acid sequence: CASSFDTIYF.

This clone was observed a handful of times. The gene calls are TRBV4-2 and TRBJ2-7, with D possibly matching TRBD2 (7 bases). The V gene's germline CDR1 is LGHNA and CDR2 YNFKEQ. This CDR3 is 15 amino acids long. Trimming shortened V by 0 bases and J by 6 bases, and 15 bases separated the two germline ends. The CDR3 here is CASSQDEGGQGEQYF. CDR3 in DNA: TGTGCCAGCAGCCAAGATGAGGGGGGGCAGGGCGAGCAGTACTTC.

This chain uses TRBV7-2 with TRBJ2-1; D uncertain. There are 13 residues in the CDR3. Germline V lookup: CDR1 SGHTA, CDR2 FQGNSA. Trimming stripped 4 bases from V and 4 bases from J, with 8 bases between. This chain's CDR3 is CASSSGWYNEQFF. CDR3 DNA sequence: TGTGCCAGCAGCTCAGGATGGTACAATGAGCAGTTCTTC.

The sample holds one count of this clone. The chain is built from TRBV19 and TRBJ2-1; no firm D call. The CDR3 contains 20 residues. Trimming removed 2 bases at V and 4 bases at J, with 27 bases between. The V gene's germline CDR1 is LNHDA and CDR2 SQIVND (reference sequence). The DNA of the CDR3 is TGTGCCAGTAGTATACTACCCCAGGCGCTACGGCATATCCAATACAATGAGCAGTTCTTC. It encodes CASSILPQALRHIQYNEQFF. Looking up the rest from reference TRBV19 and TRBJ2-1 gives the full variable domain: DGGITQSPKYLFRKEGQNVTLSCEQNLNHDAMYWYRQDPGQGLRLIYYSQIVNDFQKGDIAEGYSVSREKKESFPLTVTSAQKNPTAFYLCASSILPQALRHIQYNEQFFGPGTRLTVL.

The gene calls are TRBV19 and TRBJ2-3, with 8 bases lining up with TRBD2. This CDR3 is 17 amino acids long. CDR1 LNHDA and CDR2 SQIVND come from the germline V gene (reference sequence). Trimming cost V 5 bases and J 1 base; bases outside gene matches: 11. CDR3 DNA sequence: TGTGCCAGTAGTTCCGACCCCGGGGGGGCGGGCACAGATACGCAGTATTTT. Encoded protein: CASSSDPGGAGTDTQYF.